The present entry profiles one TCR beta chain with its context. Per germline, CDR1 MGHDK and CDR2 SYGVNS. This CDR3 is built from 13 residues. V shed 6 bases, J shed 7 bases, and the junction held 4 bases outside the gene matches. This sample was taken from a study of OX40 agonist ivuxolimab in advanced cancers. Turning to the study itself: Dose-escalation patients had hepatocellular carcinoma, melanoma, renal cell or head and neck cancer.

The data were produced by immunoSEQ multiplex PCR, yet TCRdb's version contains in-frame clones alone and is incomplete. The sample lists tens of thousands of clones, under 95% occurring once. Material: CD4+ or CD8+ T cells sorted from blood, obtained in a trial of the OX40 agonist ivuxolimab. This TCR came from an adult with an advanced solid tumor such as melanoma, head and neck, liver or kidney cancer. V usage is TRBV25-1 and J usage is TRBJ2-1; 9 bases are shared with TRBD1. In nucleotides, the CDR3 is TGTGCCAGCAGACAGGGGGCGGTAAATGAGCAGTTCTTC. Its translation: CASRQGAVNEQFF.